The 21 T cell receptor beta chains below were found in one sample sequenced in a study of tissue T cells after allogeneic stem cell transplantation. Sequencing used immunoSEQ multiplex PCR; TCRdb keeps in-frame clones, though not all of them. The profile shows approximately 7,600 clones, approximately 49% of them singletons. Time point specified: mouse harvest day 7 after allogeneic transplant. The graft held 10^6 splenic CD5+ T cells and 10^7 T-cell-depleted bone marrow cells. Material: gut tissue. These receptors all stem from a female BALB/c mouse given C57BL/6 T cells with graft-versus-host disease after an allogeneic hematopoietic cell transplant.

In regard to this clone: Gene names are mouse gene names. Read sequence stops 1 residue before the CDR3 end, and the germline J gene provides the missing end. The rearrangement joins TRBV16 to TRBJ2-3; 9 positions match TRBD2. Trimming cost V 4 bases and J 1 base; bases outside gene matches: 3. Germline CDR1 SGHSA, CDR2 FRNQAP. CDR3 length: 15 amino acids. This CDR3 reads CASSSGLGRAETLYF. The sequenced CDR3 bases are TGTGCAAGCAGCTCTGGACTGGGGCGTGCAGAAACGCTGTAT. Based on the CDR3 plus reference TRBV16 and TRBJ2-3, the full variable domain is NAGVIQTPRHKVTGKGQEATLWCEPISGHSAVFWYRQTIVQGLEFLTYFRNQAPIDDSGMPKERFSAQMPNQSHSTLKIQSTQPQDSAVYLCASSSGLGRAETLYFGSGTRLTVL.

Notes on this clone: Gene names and germline match the mouse. The CDR3 sequence: CASSLASYNSPLYF. CDR3 DNA, as far as it was read: TGTGCAAGCAGCTTGGCTTCCTATAATTCGCCCCTCTAC. The chain employs TRBV16 and TRBJ1-6; D unresolved. Read coverage stops 1 residue before the CDR3 terminus; the germline J gene supplies the remainder. TRBJ1-6 is treated as an ORF (open reading frame) with a function not yet certain. Germline V lookup: CDR1 SGHSA, CDR2 FRNQAP. The CDR3 covers 14 residues. V lost 3 bases and J 0 bases, leaving 3 bases between the germline ends.

This clone is categorized as medium-sized. Mouse gene names and germline throughout. The read ends 1 residue early relative to the CDR3; the germline J gene fills the gap. This sequence joins TRBV20 and TRBJ2-7, with 11 bases aligning to TRBD1. This CDR3 is 11 amino acids long. CDR1 and CDR2 (germline): GFQATS, STVNSAI. The covered CDR3 bases are TGTGGGGGGACAGGGGGTTATGAACAGTAC. It is translated as CGGTGGYEQY. The whole CDR3 is CGGTGGYEQYF. Full variable domain (rest looked up from reference TRBV20 and TRBJ2-7): GALVYQYPRRTICKSGTSMRMECQAVGFQATSVAWYRQSPQKTFELIALSTVNSAIKYEQNFTQEKFPISHPNLSFSSMTVLNAYLEDRGLYLCGGTGGYEQYFGPGTRLTVL.

With respect to this clone: Genes and germline are mouse. Read sequence stops 1 residue before the CDR3 end, and the germline J gene provides the missing end. The chain recombines TRBV26 with TRBJ2-7, with 10 nucleotides matching TRBD2. Trimming took 3 bases from V and 0 from J; bases not matched to a gene: 5. Germline V lookup: CDR1 KGHPV, CDR2 FQNQEV (reference sequence). The CDR3 loop spans 16 amino acids. The sequenced CDR3 bases are TGTGCCAGCAGTCTTCGGACTGGGGGCAGCTCCTATGAACAGTAC. Amino acid sequence: CASSLRTGGSSYEQY. The full CDR3 protein is CASSLRTGGSSYEQYF.

This clone appeared a single time. Gene names follow the mouse nomenclature. From the germline J gene comes the end of the CDR3, since the read stops 1 residue before it. The same CDR3 arises from other DNA sequences in this sample as well. V gene TRBV3 combines with J gene TRBJ2-3, with 9 bases fitting TRBD2. Germline CDR1 SNHLY, CDR2 FYNGKV (reference sequence). The CDR3 has 15 amino acids. Trimming removed 4 bases from V and 1 base from J; junction bases left unmatched: 3. The covered CDR3 bases are TGTGCCAGCAGCTCCCGACTGGGGGGTGCAGAAACGCTGTAT. The encoded protein is CASSSRLGGAETLY. The full CDR3 protein is CASSSRLGGAETLYF.

A few counts support this clone. All gene names here are mouse names. CDR3 sequence: CGARSGYSDYTF. Incomplete CDR3 DNA: TGTGGTGCTAGGTCAGGGTACTCCGACTACACC. This chain connects TRBV20 to TRBJ1-2, with a tentative D call TRBD1 (5 bases). The sequence runs out 1 residue before the end of the CDR3; the remainder is reconstructed from the germline J gene. This CDR3 is 12 amino acids long. Germline CDR1 and CDR2: GFQATS and STVNSAI. With 2 bases removed from V and 3 bases from J, the gap between germline ends came to 7 bases.

A note on this clone: Germline and genes here are mouse. Coverage ceases 1 residue before the CDR3 finishes, and the germline J gene fills in the end. The genes are TRBV26 and TRBJ2-4, with D maybe TRBD2 (6 bases). Trimming took off 0 bases at V and 0 bases at J, with 7 bases between the two ends. The CDR3 runs to 15 residues. Germline V gene sequence: CDR1 KGHPV, CDR2 FQNQEV (reference sequence). The CDR3 protein is CASSLSWGSQNTLYF. The sequenced CDR3 bases are TGTGCCAGCAGTCTGTCCTGGGGTAGTCAAAACACCTTGTAC.

This clone came up a few times. The listed genes are named as in mouse. With the read ending 1 residue before the CDR3 end, the germline J gene is used to fill in that end. The chain couples TRBV19 to TRBJ2-7; the match to TRBD1 covers 9 bases. Germline CDR1 and CDR2: FNHDT and SITEND (reference sequence). Trimming at V came to 6 bases and at J to 5 bases, leaving 9 bases not matched to a gene. The CDR3 loop spans 14 amino acids. The DNA read from the CDR3 is TGTGCCAGCAACTCCGGGACAGGGAGGGATGAACAGTAC. This translates into CASNSGTGRDEQY. The whole CDR3 protein is CASNSGTGRDEQYF.

This clone was observed a handful of times. Gene and germline names: mouse. The read finishes 1 residue shy of the CDR3 end, and the germline J gene is used to complete it. The chain recombines TRBV13-1 with TRBJ2-1, with TRBD1 as a possible D gene (5 bases). Germline V gene lookup returns CDR1 NSHNY and CDR2 SYGAGN. Trimming pared 1 base from V and 1 base from J, leaving 12 bases between. The CDR3 length is 16 residues. CDR3 bases read: TGTGCCAGCAGTGATCCCTCCGACAGAAACTATGCTGAGCAGTTC. Protein product: CASSDPSDRNYAEQF. The entire CDR3 sequence reads CASSDPSDRNYAEQFF.

Worth noting for this clone: Gene labels here are mouse ones. Coverage ceases 1 residue before the CDR3 finishes, and the germline J gene fills in the end. The J gene is TRBJ2-5, the V gene TRBV26; D call uncertain. V was shortened by 3 bases and J by 5 bases, with 9 bases between the two germline ends. CDR1 KGHPV and CDR2 FQNQEV come from the germline V gene (reference sequence). This CDR3 region has 13 residues. The CDR3 bases that were read are TGTGCCAGCAGTCTCGGGGAGAGAGACACCCAGTAC. Amino acid sequence: CASSLGERDTQY. The entire CDR3 sequence reads CASSLGERDTQYF.

This clone was seen only a few times. Here the gene names and germline are mouse. The read halts 1 residue ahead of the CDR3 end, with the missing end drawn from the germline J gene. The chain joins TRBV13-2 to TRBJ2-3, with 12 bases aligning to TRBD2. J was trimmed by 3 bases and V by 5 bases; bases with no gene match: 4. Looked up from germline, CDR1 is NNHNN and CDR2 is SYGAGS (reference sequence). The CDR3 runs to 15 residues. The CDR3 reads CASGPDWGGAETLYF. CDR3 DNA, as far as it was read: TGTGCCAGCGGCCCCGACTGGGGGGGCGCAGAAACGCTGTAT.

In its sample, this clone was seen a few times. Gene names are the mouse ones. Read sequence stops 1 residue before the CDR3 end, and the germline J gene provides the missing end. This chain uses TRBV13-1 with TRBJ1-1, with TRBD1 as a possible D gene (6 bases). The V end was cut by 5 bases, the J end by 7 bases, with 9 bases between. Germline V gene data show CDR1 as NSHNY and CDR2 as SYGAGN. This CDR3 spans 11 amino acids. CDR3 in amino acids: CASRADREVFF. The CDR3 bases that were read are TGTGCCAGCAGGGCGGACAGAGAAGTCTTC.

About this clone: The gene symbols are mouse symbols. The read comes to an end 1 residue before the CDR3 does, leaving the germline J gene to fill in the end. V is TRBV15 and J is TRBJ1-4; 7 bases agree with TRBD1. J was trimmed by 6 bases and V by 5 bases; bases with no gene match: 6. CDR3 length: 14 amino acids. Germline CDR1 reads SGHND; CDR2 reads FRSKSL. The CDR3 here is CASSRQGRDERLFF. The CDR3 DNA, read in part, is TGTGCCAGCAGTCGACAGGGAAGGGACGAAAGATTATTT.

Of note for this clone: Gene names and germline match the mouse. The CDR3 extends 1 residue past the end of the read, so its final part is completed from the germline J gene. The rearrangement links TRBV26 to TRBJ1-1, with unresolved D. CDR1 is KGHPV and CDR2 is FQNQEV in the germline V gene (reference sequence). Trimming took 1 base from V and 6 from J, leaving 6 bases between them. The CDR3 is 12 residues long. The CDR3 reads CASSLFNSEVFF. Incomplete CDR3 DNA: TGTGCCAGCAGTCTGTTCAATTCAGAAGTCTTC.

This clone was seen more than once but under ten times. Germline and genes here are mouse. Read sequence stops 1 residue before the CDR3 end, and the germline J gene provides the missing end. This chain uses TRBV12-2 with TRBJ1-6; D remains ambiguous. TRBJ1-6 carries the ORF label, with uncertain function. Germline values: CDR1 SGHLS, CDR2 HYDKME. The CDR3 contains 12 residues. The ends were cut back, 0 bases at V and 5 bases at J, with 1 base in the middle. This chain's CDR3 is CASSLHNSPLYF. The part of the CDR3 DNA that was read is TGTGCCAGCTCTCTCCATAATTCGCCCCTCTAC.

A note on this clone: The listed genes are named as in mouse. The CDR3 end is not reached by the read, which stops 1 residue before it; the germline J gene fills it in. The chain joins TRBV26 to TRBJ2-3; D possibly corresponds to TRBD1 (6 bases). Trimming stripped 6 bases from V and 1 base from J, with 14 bases between. The CDR3 is 15 amino acids. Germline V gene sequence: CDR1 KGHPV, CDR2 FQNQEV (reference sequence). The CDR3 loop is CASRGRGGGAETLYF. Partial CDR3 DNA: TGTGCCAGCAGGGGCAGGGGAGGGGGTGCAGAAACGCTGTAT.

This clone is deemed medium-sized. The germline and genes are mouse ones. The observed sequence ends 1 residue before the CDR3 terminus, with the missing tail filled in from the germline J gene. This chain links TRBV26 with TRBJ1-2; no definite D call. The V gene's germline CDR1 is KGHPV and CDR2 FQNQEV (reference sequence). There are 13 residues in the CDR3. V lost 4 bases and J 0 bases, leaving 6 bases between the germline ends. The sequenced CDR3 bases are TGTGCCAGCAGTCCAGTATCAAACTCCGACTACACC. Residues: CASSPVSNSDYT. The full CDR3 protein is CASSPVSNSDYTF.

With respect to this clone: Any gene name here is a mouse gene name. The CDR3 end is not reached by the read, which stops 1 residue before it; the germline J gene fills it in. The chain employs TRBV12-1 and TRBJ1-2; TRBD1 matches 10 bases. Germline-derived CDR1 and CDR2 are SGHSN and HYEKVE. The CDR3 is 15 residues long. Unmatched junction bases numbered 0, after V lost 0 bases and J lost 0 bases. CDR3 DNA (partial): TGTGCCAGCTCTCTCGGGACAGGGGCAAACTCCGACTACACC. Its protein is CASSLGTGANSDYT. The full CDR3 is CASSLGTGANSDYTF.

In regard to this clone: Gene names and germline refer to mouse. The read gets to within 1 residue of the CDR3 end, and the germline J gene fills in the rest. The chain has TRBV26 and TRBJ2-7, with TRBD2 matching 10 bases. The CDR3 loop spans 13 amino acids. Germline CDR1 KGHPV, CDR2 FQNQEV (reference sequence). Trimming took 2 bases from V and 6 from J; bases not matched to a gene: 1. The CDR3 sequence: CASSLLGGLEQYF. The sequenced part of the CDR3 DNA is TGTGCCAGCAGTCTGCTGGGGGGGCTTGAACAGTAC.

This clone is judged medium-sized. Each gene name is a mouse one. The observed sequence ends 1 residue before the CDR3 terminus, with the missing tail filled in from the germline J gene. The rearrangement joins TRBV19 to TRBJ2-5, with a tentative D call TRBD1 (6 bases). The CDR3 totals 14 residues. Looked up from germline, CDR1 is FNHDT and CDR2 is SITEND (reference sequence). With 2 bases removed from V and 1 base from J, the gap between germline ends came to 8 bases. CDR3 residues: CASSMRGYQDTQYF. CDR3 DNA, as far as it was read: TGTGCCAGCAGTATGAGGGGGTACCAAGACACCCAGTAC.

This clone was seen more than once but under ten times. Gene names are the mouse ones. Sequencing ends 1 residue short of the CDR3 end; the germline J gene provides the rest. The chain employs TRBV15 and TRBJ1-4; D gene unclear. This CDR3 region has 11 residues. V lost 6 bases and J 5 bases, leaving 4 bases between the germline ends. From germline, CDR1 is SGHND and CDR2 FRSKSL. CDR3 bases read: TGTGCCAGCAGGAGAAACGAAAGATTATTT. Translated: CASRRNERLF. The whole CDR3 is CASRRNERLFF. Based on the CDR3 plus reference TRBV15 and TRBJ1-4, the full variable domain is DAGVTQTPRHEVAEKGQTIILKCEPVSGHNDLFWYRQTKIQGLELLSYFRSKSLMEDGGAFKDRFKAEMLNSSFSTLKIQPTEPKDSAVYLCASRRNERLFFGHGTKLSVL.